This T cell receptor beta chain was found in a study of T cells in Graves' hyperthyroidism and ophthalmopathy. Study-wide results and limits: Model-based prediction identified ophthalmopathy a median approximately 6.2 months prior to its onset.

The length of the CDR3 is 20 residues. The V end lost 1 base, the J end lost 6 bases, and 25 bases lay between the germline ends. Germline CDR1 is MDHEN and CDR2 is SYDVKM. The PBMCs were sourced from fresh peripheral blood (around 9.3 ml). Amplification yielded TCR beta CDR3 regions, with RNA transcripts as the source. TCR CDR3 regions were first amplified by RT-PCR with HTBI primers. TCRdb ran MiXCR on the multiplex PCR reads and lists one entry per CDR3 protein. The table shows some 440,000 distinct CDR3 sequences, with around 16% occurring only once. This clonotype was recorded a few times. Its specificity is not known.

Material: blood. The TCR comes from a woman aged 18-29 years with Graves' hyperthyroidism. This chain links TRBV28 with TRBJ1-6; D possibly corresponds to TRBD1 (6 bases). CDR3 loop: CASSLYQGRGLPGANSPLHF. The CDR3 DNA follows: TGTGCCAGCAGTTTATATCAAGGCAGGGGCCTACCGGGGGCTAATTCACCCCTCCACTTT.